This T cell receptor beta chain was found in a study of beta chain features in type 1 diabetes. This clone was found a few times. Expressed TCRB transcripts were sequenced because the isolated RNA had all been reverse transcribed beforehand. Produced via immunoSEQ multiplex PCR; TCRdb's table is partial and in-frame only. The sample includes roughly 450,000 clones, approximately 14% of them seen just once. The length of the CDR3 is 15 residues. CDR1 and CDR2 from the germline V gene are SGHTA and FQGNSA. V lost 3 bases and J lost 9; bases outside the gene matches: 4. The rearrangement links TRBV7-2 to TRBJ2-1; 14 positions agree with TRBD2. Sequencing was performed on naive CD4+ T cells from blood. The sequence derives from a man younger than 40 in good health. The CDR3: CASSLGLAGEGEQFF. CDR3 sequence (DNA): TGTGCCAGCAGCTTGGGACTAGCGGGAGAGGGTGAGCAGTTCTTC.